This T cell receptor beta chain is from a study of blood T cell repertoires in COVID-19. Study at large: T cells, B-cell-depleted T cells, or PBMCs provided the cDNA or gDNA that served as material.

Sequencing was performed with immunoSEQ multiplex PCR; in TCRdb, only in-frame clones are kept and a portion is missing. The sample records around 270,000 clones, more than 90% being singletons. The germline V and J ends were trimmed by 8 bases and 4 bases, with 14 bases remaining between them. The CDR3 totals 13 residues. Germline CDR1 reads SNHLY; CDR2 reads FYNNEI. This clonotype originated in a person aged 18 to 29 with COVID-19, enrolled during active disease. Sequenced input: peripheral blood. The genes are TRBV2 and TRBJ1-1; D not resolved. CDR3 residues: CASLFSGSTEAFF. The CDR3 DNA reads TGTGCCAGCCTTTTCTCGGGATCCACTGAAGCTTTCTTT.